This T cell receptor (beta chain) was identified during a study of cytotoxic CD8 clonotypes in ibrutinib-treated CLL. As for the study in general: A median about twelve months of treatment, range 6 to 36, preceded the collection of response samples. Across samples, productive templates numbered roughly 230,000 and productive rearrangements reached approximately 94,000 on average. General study points: In comparison with age-matched healthy donors, baseline clonality was higher and tracked circulating CD8+ T-cell counts. Clonality went up at the time of ibrutinib response, stayed stable in sustained remission, and later dropped back toward its baseline level at progression.

To note about this clone: Its antigen remains unidentified.

Here immunoSEQ multiplex PCR was the method, and the copy in TCRdb shows in-frame clones only, minus some. The sample has about 200,000 clones; more than 75% are singletons. With 3 bases clipped from V and 11 bases from J, the junction kept 6 bases outside the gene matches. Germline V gene sequence: CDR1 SGDLS, CDR2 YYNGEE. This CDR3 has 14 amino acids. Sequenced here: PBMCs, sampled after 12 months of ibrutinib treatment. The sequence came from a human donor with chronic lymphocytic leukemia. The chain uses TRBV9 and TRBJ1-6, with 9 bases matching TRBD1. In nucleotides, the CDR3 is TGTGCCAGCAGCGCGGGACAGGGAGTTACACCCCTCCACTTT. It encodes CASSAGQGVTPLHF.